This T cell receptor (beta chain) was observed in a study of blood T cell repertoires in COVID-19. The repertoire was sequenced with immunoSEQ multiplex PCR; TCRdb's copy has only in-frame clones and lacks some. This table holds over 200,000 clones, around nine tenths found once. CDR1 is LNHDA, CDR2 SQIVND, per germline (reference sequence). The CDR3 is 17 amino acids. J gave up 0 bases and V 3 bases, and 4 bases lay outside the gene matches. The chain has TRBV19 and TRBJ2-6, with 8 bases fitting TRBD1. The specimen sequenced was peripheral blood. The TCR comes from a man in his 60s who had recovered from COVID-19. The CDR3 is CASSISDRGSGANVLTF. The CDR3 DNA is TGTGCCAGTAGTATTTCAGACAGGGGCTCTGGGGCCAACGTCCTGACTTTC.